This TCR beta chain is from a study of OX40 agonist ivuxolimab in advanced cancers. Trimming pared 6 bases from V and 0 bases from J, leaving 12 bases between. The CDR3 runs 14 residues. Germline CDR1 and CDR2: GTSNPN and SVGIG (reference sequence). Data came from immunoSEQ multiplex PCR; TCRdb stores just in-frame clones and leaves some out. The table lists roughly 58,000 clones, roughly nine tenths of them singletons, with 0.7% to 0.9% in the top ten. This chain connects TRBV30 to TRBJ1-5; D uncertain. The sequence derives from an adult with an advanced solid tumor such as melanoma, head and neck, liver or kidney cancer. Sequencing used CD4+ or CD8+ T cells sorted from blood, obtained in a trial of the OX40 agonist ivuxolimab. The CDR3 DNA sequence: TGTGCCTGTTCCCAGGCGATTAGCAATCAGCCCCAGCATTTT. Encoded protein: CACSQAISNQPQHF. The variable domain in full, completed from reference TRBV30 and TRBJ1-5, reads SQTIHQWPATLVQPVGSPLSLECTVEGTSNPNLYWYRQAAGRGLQLLFYSVGIGQISSEVPQNLSASRPQDRQFILSSKKLLLSDSGFYLCACSQAISNQPQHFGDGTRLSIL.